A single sample is the source of the 14 T cell receptor beta chains below, sequenced in a study of CD8 T cells in ankylosing spondylitis. TCRdb reanalysed the 5' RACE reads using MiXCR and keeps one entry per CDR3 protein. The profile shows hundreds of thousands of distinct CDR3 sequences, approximately 20% of them singletons. The sequencing input was blood, either unsorted or a sorted T cell fraction (not recorded which). Receptors were obtained from a male donor with ankylosing spondylitis or in good health (not recorded which).

The rearrangement uses TRBV5-6 and TRBJ2-3; D may be TRBD1 (6 bases). The V gene's germline CDR1 is SGHDT and CDR2 YYEEEE. The CDR3 loop spans 14 amino acids. Trimming removed 2 bases at V and 0 bases at J, with 7 bases between. The chain's CDR3 is CASSFGQSTDTQYF. The CDR3 coding sequence is TGTGCCAGCAGCTTTGGACAGAGCACAGATACGCAGTATTTT.

The table lists this clonotype with many counts. This chain links TRBV7-9 with TRBJ2-7; D is unclear. V lost 1 base, J lost 7 bases, and 8 bases lay in between. Germline CDR1 and CDR2: SEHNR and FQNEAQ (reference sequence). The CDR3 sequence is 12 residues long. This CDR3 reads CASSLDSWEQYF. CDR3 in DNA: TGTGCCAGCAGCTTAGATAGCTGGGAGCAGTACTTC.

This clonotype was seen a handful of times. The rearrangement joins TRBV3-1 to TRBJ2-1, with 10 positions matching TRBD2. The CDR3 totals 19 residues. V lost 3 bases, J lost 7 bases, and 18 bases stayed unmatched. The germline CDR1 and CDR2 sequences are LGHDT and YNNKEL (reference sequence). CDR3 region: CASSHHFRASGGPVNEQFF. CDR3 bases: TGTGCCAGCAGCCATCATTTTAGGGCTAGCGGGGGCCCCGTGAATGAGCAGTTCTTC.

The chain recombines TRBV5-6 with TRBJ2-7; no firm D call. The CDR3 length is 13 residues. With 1 base removed from V and 6 bases from J, the gap between germline ends came to 11 bases. Germline CDR1 reads SGHDT; CDR2 reads YYEEEE. CDR3: CASSLLAGGEQYF. CDR3 DNA: TGTGCCAGCAGCTTGCTGGCAGGTGGCGAGCAGTACTTC.

The rearrangement uses TRBV28 and TRBJ2-5, with a weak D call TRBD2 (6 bases). Trimming shortened V by 3 bases and J by 9 bases, and 8 bases separated the two germline ends. CDR1 MDHEN and CDR2 SYDVKM come from the germline V gene. The CDR3 spans 11 residues. The CDR3 bases are TGTGCCAGCAGTTTTTGGGACTCCCAGTACTTC. This gives the protein CASSFWDSQYF. Full variable domain (missing parts from reference TRBV28 and TRBJ2-5): DVKVTQSSRYLVKRTGEKVFLECVQDMDHENMFWYRQDPGLGLRLIYFSYDVKMKEKGDIPEGYSVSREKKERFSLILESASTNQTSMYLCASSFWDSQYFGPGTRLLVL.

The chain combines TRBV20-1 with TRBJ2-7, with D possibly being TRBD2 (5 bases). The CDR3 spans 14 residues. Trimming stripped 3 bases from V and 2 bases from J, with 14 bases between. Per the germline V gene, CDR1 is DFQATT and CDR2 is SNEGSKA (reference sequence). CDR3 amino acids: CSASQWIGAYEQYF. The DNA for the CDR3 is TGCAGTGCTAGCCAATGGATCGGGGCCTACGAGCAGTACTTC.

This clonotype was seen many times. V usage is TRBV5-5 and J usage is TRBJ2-1, with 8 nucleotides matching TRBD1. Germline-derived CDR1 and CDR2 are SGHKS and YYEKEE (reference sequence). After removal of 4 bases from V and 2 bases from J, the junction contained 5 bases not matched to a gene. This CDR3 is built from 15 residues. CDR3 amino acids: CASSQDRAPYNEQFF. CDR3 DNA: TGTGCCAGCAGCCAGGACAGGGCCCCCTACAATGAGCAGTTCTTC.

This clonotype came up many times. The chain carries TRBV27 and TRBJ2-7; tentative D call: TRBD2 (6 bases). The CDR3 is 11 amino acids. Germline CDR1 reads MNHEY; CDR2 reads SMNVEV (reference sequence). Trimming left V 5 bases short and J 7 bases short, with 9 bases between. The CDR3 reads CASSTGGEQYF. The CDR3 region has the DNA TGTGCCAGCAGTACAGGAGGGGAGCAGTACTTC.

The rearrangement links TRBV28 to TRBJ2-5; D is uncertain. CDR3 length: 13 amino acids. With 6 bases removed from V and 3 bases from J, the gap between germline ends came to 11 bases. CDR1 is MDHEN and CDR2 is SYDVKM in the germline V gene. DNA for the CDR3: TGTGCCAGCAGCCCCGCACTCGAAGAGACCCAGTACTTC. This codes for CASSPALEETQYF. The complete variable domain, with remaining parts taken from reference TRBV28 and TRBJ2-5, reads DVKVTQSSRYLVKRTGEKVFLECVQDMDHENMFWYRQDPGLGLRLIYFSYDVKMKEKGDIPEGYSVSREKKERFSLILESASTNQTSMYLCASSPALEETQYFGPGTRLLVL.

This clonotype has just a few counts. V is TRBV28 and J is TRBJ2-3, with a possible D match to TRBD2 (5 bases). CDR1 and CDR2 from the germline V gene are MDHEN and SYDVKM. The CDR3 runs 17 residues. V was pared by 3 bases and J by 5 bases, with 21 bases between. Here the CDR3 DNA reads TGTGCCAGCAGTTTGAAGTTTCAGCTAGGAGGCGGAGATACGCAGTATTTT. It translates to CASSLKFQLGGGDTQYF.

This clonotype was counted between two and nine times. A junction boundary mismatches the germline segment, possibly from a read error. The V call is TRBV4-1, the J call TRBJ2-3, with 8 bases fitting TRBD2. The CDR3 covers 14 residues. Germline V gene lookup returns CDR1 MGHRA and CDR2 YSYEKL. In DNA form, the CDR3 reads TGCTCCAGCACGATCAGCGGGGGTACAGATACGCAGTATTTT. It specifies CSSTISGGTDTQYF.

The chain combines TRBV5-1 with TRBJ2-7; 8 nucleotides match TRBD2. The V gene's germline CDR1 is SGHRS and CDR2 YFSETQ. V lost 2 bases and J lost 2; bases outside the gene matches: 9. CDR3 size: 16 residues. In DNA form, the CDR3 reads TGCGCCAGCAGCTTATATAGCGGGGCCCTCCCCTACGAGCAGTACTTC. The encoded protein is CASSLYSGALPYEQYF.

This clonotype was seen more than once but under ten times. This chain links TRBV4-1 with TRBJ2-2; D may correspond to TRBD1 or TRBD2 (6 bases each). This CDR3 is 13 amino acids long. The V end lost 3 bases, the J end lost 8 bases, and 10 bases lay between the germline ends. The V gene's germline CDR1 is MGHRA and CDR2 YSYEKL. Here the CDR3 reads CASSQWGAGELFF. In DNA form, the CDR3 reads TGCGCCAGCAGCCAGTGGGGGGCGGGGGAGCTGTTTTTT.

This clonotype was observed a handful of times. The rearrangement joins TRBV7-6 to TRBJ2-5, with D uncertain. The CDR3 loop spans 15 amino acids. CDR1 is SGHVS and CDR2 is FNYEAQ in the germline V gene. The V and J ends lost 3 bases and 0 bases respectively, with 11 bases between them. This CDR3 is CASSFLGSNQETQYF. The CDR3 DNA reads as TGTGCCAGCAGCTTTCTGGGTAGCAACCAAGAGACCCAGTACTTC.